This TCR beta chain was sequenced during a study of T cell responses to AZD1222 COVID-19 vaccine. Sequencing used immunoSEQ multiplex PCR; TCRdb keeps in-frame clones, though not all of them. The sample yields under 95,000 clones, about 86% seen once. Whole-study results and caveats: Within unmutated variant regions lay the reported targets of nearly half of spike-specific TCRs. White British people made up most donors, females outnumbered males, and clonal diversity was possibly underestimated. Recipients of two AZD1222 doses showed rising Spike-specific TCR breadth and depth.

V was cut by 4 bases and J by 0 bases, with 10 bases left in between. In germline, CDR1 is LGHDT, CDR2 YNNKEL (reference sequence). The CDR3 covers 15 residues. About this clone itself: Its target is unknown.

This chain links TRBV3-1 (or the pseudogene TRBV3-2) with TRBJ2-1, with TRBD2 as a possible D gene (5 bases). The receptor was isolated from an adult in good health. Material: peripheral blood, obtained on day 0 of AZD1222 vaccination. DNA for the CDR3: TGTGCCAGCAGCCTGGACTTAAGCTCCTACAATGAGCAGTTCTTC. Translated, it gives CASSLDLSSYNEQFF.